These 26 T cell receptor beta chains came from one sample sequenced in a study of T cell clonality in common variable immunodeficiency. Sequencing was performed with immunoSEQ multiplex PCR; in TCRdb, only in-frame clones are kept and a portion is missing. The sample contains about 23,000 clones, none occurring once; roughly 8.8% lies in the top ten. Notes on the study in general: Reportedly, TCR beta sequences from common variable immunodeficiency showed fewer deletions and N-nucleotide insertions.

Their recognized antigens are unknown. The source material was peripheral blood mononuclear cells. The receptors stem from a human donor with common variable immunodeficiency.

This clone has a handful of counts. The DNA ends 3 residues before the CDR3 does, and the rest of the CDR3 is filled in from the germline J gene. The chain employs TRBV2 and TRBJ2-1; weak D call: TRBD2 (5 bases). The CDR3 sequence is 15 residues long. Trimming cost V 4 bases and J 2 bases, with 12 bases left between them. Germline CDR1 is SNHLY and CDR2 is FYNNEI. The covered CDR3 bases are TGTGCCAGCAGTGGTAATAGCGCTACCTACAATGAG. As protein: CASSGNSATYNE. The full CDR3 protein reads CASSGNSATYNEQFF.

This clone has a count of ten or more. Read sequence stops 3 residues before the CDR3 end, and the germline J gene provides the missing end. The gene calls are TRBV18 and TRBJ2-7, with 7 positions matching TRBD1. CDR3 size: 13 residues. Germline lookup yields CDR1 KGHSH and CDR2 LQKENI. V lost 3 bases and J lost 3; bases outside the gene matches: 2. The covered CDR3 bases are TGTGCCAGCTCACCCCGGACAGGCTACGAG. Its translation: CASSPRTGYE. The full CDR3 reads CASSPRTGYEQYF.

This clone has more than one count but fewer than ten. The observed sequence ends 3 residues before the CDR3 terminus, with the missing tail filled in from the germline J gene. The chain has TRBV20-1 and TRBJ2-7, with D maybe TRBD2 (6 bases). Trimming stripped 5 bases from V and 3 bases from J, with 14 bases between. CDR3 length: 13 amino acids. CDR1 and CDR2 (germline): DFQATT, SNEGSKA (reference sequence). CDR3 protein: CSARLDLGYEQYF. The part of the CDR3 DNA that was read is TGCAGTGCTCGACTAGATCTTGGCTACGAG.

This clone was detected many times. Read sequence stops 3 residues before the CDR3 end, and the germline J gene provides the missing end. This sequence joins TRBV19 and TRBJ2-3; D gene ambiguous. Germline loops: CDR1 LNHDA, CDR2 SQIVND (reference sequence). Between the trimmed V and J ends, which lost 6 bases and 3 bases, there was a span of 7 bases. CDR3 size: 12 residues. CDR3 loop: CASSARTDTQYF. The CDR3 bases that were read are TGTGCCAGTAGCGCGCGGACAGATACG.

Remarks on this clone: The observed sequence ends 3 residues before the CDR3 terminus, with the missing tail filled in from the germline J gene. The chain recombines TRBV7-2 with TRBJ1-5, with D possibly matching TRBD1 (6 bases). The CDR3 has 14 residues. Trimming took 3 bases from V and 7 from J, leaving 13 bases between them. Germline values: CDR1 SGHTA, CDR2 FQGNSA. The CDR3 DNA, read in part, is TGTGCCAGCAGCTTGGGGGCAGTCCAACAGCCC. It yields the protein CASSLGAVQQP. The complete CDR3 protein is CASSLGAVQQPQHF.

About this clone itself: The read is 3 residues too short to cover the CDR3 end, so that end is filled in from the germline J gene. The rearrangement joins TRBV6-2 or TRBV6-3 to TRBJ1-2; 9 nucleotides line up with TRBD1. Germline V lookup: CDR1 MNHEY, CDR2 SVGEGT. This CDR3 comprises 16 residues. Trimming removed 5 bases from V and 2 bases from J; junction bases left unmatched: 9. This CDR3 is CASSPDWDRVNYGYTF. The covered CDR3 bases are TGTGCCAGCAGTCCCGATTGGGACAGGGTAAACTATGGC.

At least ten counts were recorded for this clone. The read comes to an end 3 residues before the CDR3 does, leaving the germline J gene to fill in the end. The chain carries TRBV30 and TRBJ2-3, with a possible D match to TRBD1 (5 bases). This CDR3 has 14 residues. Germline assignment: CDR1 GTSNPN and CDR2 SVGIG (reference sequence). V lost 0 bases and J lost 1, with 8 bases in between. The CDR3 bases that were read are TGTGCCTGGAGTGTAAGGGGCGGCACAGATACG. Its protein product is CAWSVRGGTDT. The CDR3 as a whole reads CAWSVRGGTDTQYF.

This clone came up many times. The sequence runs out 3 residues before the end of the CDR3; the remainder is reconstructed from the germline J gene. The rearrangement links TRBV5-6 to TRBJ1-4; weak D call: TRBD1 (5 bases). CDR1 is SGHDT and CDR2 is YYEEEE in the germline V gene. This CDR3 has 13 residues. The V end was cut by 3 bases, the J end by 6 bases, with 9 bases between. Incomplete CDR3 DNA: TGTGCCAGCAGCTGGACAAGGGATGAAAAA. Amino acid sequence: CASSWTRDEK. The full CDR3 protein is CASSWTRDEKLFF.

As regards this clone: The CDR3 end is not reached by the read, which stops 3 residues before it; the germline J gene fills it in. The chain combines TRBV5-6 with TRBJ2-7, with 8 bases lining up with TRBD1. Germline loops: CDR1 SGHDT, CDR2 YYEEEE. The trim removed 0 bases at V and 2 bases at J, leaving 4 bases unmatched. The CDR3 is 15 amino acids. CDR3: CASSLVGQATYEQYF. The CDR3 bases that were read are TGTGCCAGCAGCTTGGTGGGACAGGCGACCTACGAG.

This clone has more than one count but fewer than ten. The read gets to within 3 residues of the CDR3 end, and the germline J gene fills in the rest. V usage is TRBV7-8 and J usage is TRBJ2-3; 9 bases are shared with TRBD1. The CDR3 is 16 amino acids. The junction had 12 bases not matched to a gene; V was cut back by 7 bases and J by 4 bases. Germline V CDR1 and CDR2: SGHVS, FQNEAQ. The CDR3 DNA, read in part, is TGTGCCAGCACCCAGACGACAGGGGGATATGCAGATACG. It codes for CASTQTTGGYADT. The CDR3 reads in full as CASTQTTGGYADTQYF.

This clone was counted many times. Read sequence stops 3 residues before the CDR3 end, and the germline J gene provides the missing end. The chain couples TRBV18 to TRBJ2-2; TRBD1 matches at 8 bases. V lost 0 bases and J lost 4; bases outside the gene matches: 4. This CDR3 is 16 amino acids long. Germline CDR1 and CDR2: KGHSH and LQKENI. The sequenced part of the CDR3 DNA is TGTGCCAGCTCACCACCCCAGACAGGGGTCACCGGGGAG. This encodes CASSPPQTGVTGE. The CDR3 in full is CASSPPQTGVTGELFF. Complete variable domain (other parts from reference TRBV18 and TRBJ2-2): NAGVMQNPRHLVRRRGQEARLRCSPMKGHSHVYWYRQLPEEGLKFMVYLQKENIIDESGMPKERFSAEFPKEGPSILRIQQVVRGDSAAYFCASSPPQTGVTGELFFGEGSRLTVL.

This clone has ten or more counts. The CDR3 end is not reached by the read, which stops 3 residues before it; the germline J gene fills it in. The V gene is TRBV19, the J gene TRBJ2-5; 8 positions agree with TRBD2. With V trimmed by 5 bases and J by 0 bases, 5 bases remained unmatched. The CDR3 is 15 amino acids. CDR1 is LNHDA and CDR2 is SQIVND in the germline V gene (reference sequence). The DNA read from the CDR3 is TGTGCCAGTAGTTCCCGGGGGGGGGACCAAGAGACC. This encodes CASSSRGGDQET. Given in full, the CDR3 is CASSSRGGDQETQYF.

The sample holds many counts of this clone. The read comes to an end 3 residues before the CDR3 does, leaving the germline J gene to fill in the end. V gene TRBV5-1 combines with J gene TRBJ2-6; TRBD1 matches at 8 bases. The CDR3 loop spans 16 amino acids. The V and J ends lost 4 bases and 6 bases, in that order; junction bases with no gene match: 9. Germline V gene sequence: CDR1 SGHRS, CDR2 YFSETQ. The DNA read from the CDR3 is TGCGCCAGCAGCACTGGACAGGGTATTAAGGCCAACGTC. Its translation is CASSTGQGIKANV. The full CDR3 protein reads CASSTGQGIKANVLTF.

On this clone: Sequencing ends 3 residues short of the CDR3 end; the germline J gene provides the rest. The rearrangement uses TRBV6-1 and TRBJ2-1; 8 bases fit TRBD1. The V gene's germline CDR1 is MNHNS and CDR2 SASEGT. The CDR3 runs 14 residues. After removal of 2 bases from V and 9 bases from J, the junction contained 6 bases not matched to a gene. The CDR3 DNA, read in part, is TGTGCCAGCAGTGAAACAGGGGGTAGGAGTGAG. Residues: CASSETGGRSE. The full-length CDR3 reads as CASSETGGRSEQFF.

Details on this clone: Read coverage stops 3 residues before the CDR3 terminus; the germline J gene supplies the remainder. This chain links TRBV20-1 with TRBJ1-1; no clear D. Germline values: CDR1 DFQATT, CDR2 SNEGSKA (reference sequence). This CDR3 region has 12 residues. CDR3 in amino acids: CSLLDYSRRAFF. Incomplete CDR3 DNA: TGCAGTCTGCTAGATTACTCTAGAAGA.

The sample holds a few counts of this clone. The read comes to an end 3 residues before the CDR3 does, leaving the germline J gene to fill in the end. The rearrangement uses TRBV18 and TRBJ2-2, with D unclear. V lost 6 bases and J 3 bases, leaving 11 bases between the germline ends. Germline V gives CDR1 KGHSH, CDR2 LQKENI. This CDR3 contains 14 residues. The CDR3 loop reads CASSPSADTGELFF. The DNA read from the CDR3 is TGTGCCAGCTCCCCTTCGGCGGACACCGGGGAG.

This clone was recorded at least ten times. The read stops 3 residues short of the end of the CDR3; the missing end is completed from the germline J gene. The V call is TRBV19, the J call TRBJ2-1; no reliable D call. Looked up from germline, CDR1 is LNHDA and CDR2 is SQIVND (reference sequence). The germline V and J ends were trimmed by 5 bases and 4 bases, with 9 bases remaining between them. The CDR3 loop spans 13 amino acids. Incomplete CDR3 DNA: TGTGCCAGTAGTCCTACAGTTTACAATGAG. It specifies CASSPTVYNE. The whole CDR3 reads CASSPTVYNEQFF.

This clone was seen a few times. The read ends 3 residues early relative to the CDR3; the germline J gene fills the gap. The V gene is TRBV18, the J gene TRBJ2-1, with D tentatively TRBD1 (6 bases). CDR3 length: 12 residues. V lost 5 bases and J 7 bases, leaving 9 bases between the germline ends. Germline CDR1 and CDR2: KGHSH and LQKENI. The chain's CDR3 is CASSKQGNEQFF. The CDR3 DNA, read in part, is TGTGCCAGCTCAAAACAGGGTAATGAG.

By share, this clone ranks as medium-sized. Coverage ceases 3 residues before the CDR3 finishes, and the germline J gene fills in the end. The V and J genes are TRBV9 and TRBJ2-3, with TRBD2 matching 12 bases. The CDR3 runs to 17 residues. The ends lost 3 bases at V and 2 bases at J; junction bases unmatched: 7. From germline, CDR1 is SGDLS and CDR2 YYNGEE. The CDR3 loop reads CASSAPTSGGPTDTQYF. CDR3 bases read: TGTGCCAGCAGCGCACCAACTAGCGGGGGGCCCACAGATACG.

This clone was observed a few times. Read data end 3 residues before the CDR3 end; the end is taken from the germline J gene. J is TRBJ2-1 and V is TRBV2, with no clear D. V dropped 8 bases and J dropped 9 bases, with 11 bases sitting between them. The CDR3 is made up of 11 amino acids. CDR1 is SNHLY and CDR2 is FYNNEI in the germline V gene. The sequenced part of the CDR3 DNA is TGTGCCAGCTATGCTAGAGGTGAG. Translated: CASYARGE. The full CDR3 protein is CASYARGEQFF.

This clone has at least ten counts. The read ends 3 residues early relative to the CDR3; the germline J gene fills the gap. The chain has TRBV18 and TRBJ2-7; 8 positions match TRBD1. The junction had 11 bases not matched to a gene; V was cut back by 3 bases and J by 1 base. CDR3 length: 17 residues. Germline CDR1 and CDR2: KGHSH and LQKENI. The DNA read from the CDR3 is TGTGCCAGCTCACCCGTCCGGACAGGGCAAAGTTCCTACGAG. Protein: CASSPVRTGQSSYE. The entire CDR3 protein is CASSPVRTGQSSYEQYF.

This clone was recorded a few times. The read terminates 3 residues ahead of where the CDR3 ends, so the germline J gene completes it. The J gene is TRBJ2-7, the V gene TRBV20-1; 7 bases match TRBD1. Germline V gene lookup returns CDR1 DFQATT and CDR2 SNEGSKA (reference sequence). J gave up 0 bases and V 3 bases, and 11 bases lay outside the gene matches. The CDR3 is 16 amino acids. CDR3 region: CSASAARTGISYEQYF. The CDR3 DNA, read in part, is TGCAGTGCTAGCGCAGCCCGGACAGGCATCTCCTACGAG.

In its sample, this clone was seen a few times. The missing CDR3 end, 3 residues past where the read stops, is filled in from the germline J gene. The chain employs TRBV18 and TRBJ1-1; maybe TRBD1 (5 bases). CDR3 length equals 13 residues. Germline V gene sequence: CDR1 KGHSH, CDR2 LQKENI. V was trimmed by 2 bases and J by 6 bases, leaving 10 bases between them. CDR3 loop: CASSPMGGAEAFF. Partial CDR3 DNA: TGTGCCAGCTCACCAATGGGGGGAGCTGAA.

This clone was seen many times. The read finishes 3 residues shy of the CDR3 end, and the germline J gene is used to complete it. The rearrangement uses TRBV19 and TRBJ2-5; D might be TRBD2 (6 bases). This CDR3 comprises 15 residues. Germline CDR1 is LNHDA and CDR2 is SQIVND (reference sequence). With 1 base removed from V and 1 base from J, the gap between germline ends came to 10 bases. The CDR3 DNA, read in part, is TGTGCCAGTAGTATAGCGGGGGAACCCCAAGAGACC. Amino acids: CASSIAGEPQET. The full CDR3 protein is CASSIAGEPQETQYF.

This clone was recorded many times. The observed sequence ends 3 residues before the CDR3 terminus, with the missing tail filled in from the germline J gene. The chain employs TRBV30 and TRBJ1-1, with a tentative D call TRBD1 (5 bases). The CDR3 has 15 residues. Trimming took 2 bases from V and 2 from J, leaving 15 bases between them. The germline V gene has CDR1 GTSNPN and CDR2 SVGIG (reference sequence). CDR3 sequence: CAWSRRGGLNTEAFF. Incomplete CDR3 DNA: TGTGCCTGGAGTCGGAGGGGAGGGTTAAACACTGAA.

A word on this clone: Coverage ceases 3 residues before the CDR3 finishes, and the germline J gene fills in the end. This chain connects TRBV5-6 to TRBJ2-2; the match to TRBD1 covers 10 bases. Germline V gene sequence: CDR1 SGHDT, CDR2 YYEEEE. This CDR3 comprises 15 residues. Unmatched junction bases numbered 4, after V lost 4 bases and J lost 4 bases. The CDR3 region is CASSRQGAGTGELFF. The DNA read from the CDR3 is TGTGCCAGCAGCCGACAGGGGGCGGGCACCGGGGAG.